These 29 T cell receptor beta chains were sequenced from one sample in a study of Tregs in tolerant kidney transplant recipients. The assay was immunoSEQ multiplex PCR, and TCRdb's table has in-frame clones only and misses some. The sample carries 60,000 or so clones, 80% to 90% recorded once. Material: CD4+ T cells from blood. The origin of the receptors is a human donor in good health.

CDR3 in amino acids: CAWGSGLQETQYF. CDR3 in DNA: TGTGCCTGGGGTAGCGGGTTACAAGAGACCCAGTACTTC. This chain links TRBV30 with TRBJ2-5, with 7 bases lining up with TRBD2. The germline gives CDR1 GTSNPN, CDR2 SVGIG (reference sequence). Trimming at V came to 5 bases and at J to 2 bases, leaving 5 bases not matched to a gene. The CDR3 covers 13 residues.

The chain has TRBV9 and TRBJ2-1, with 8 bases fitting TRBD2. Germline V gene lookup returns CDR1 SGDLS and CDR2 YYNGEE. The CDR3 is 15 residues long. Trimming removed 5 bases from V and 0 bases from J; junction bases left unmatched: 4. CDR3 nucleotide sequence: TGTGCCAGCAGTAGCGGGGCCGCCTCCTACAATGAGCAGTTCTTC. The encoded protein is CASSSGAASYNEQFF.

V usage is TRBV7-6 and J usage is TRBJ2-5; 7 nucleotides match TRBD1. The CDR3 is 14 amino acids. V shed 5 bases, J shed 2 bases, and the junction held 5 bases outside the gene matches. CDR1 SGHVS and CDR2 FNYEAQ come from the germline V gene. The chain's CDR3 is CASSRTDRQETQYF. CDR3 coding DNA: TGTGCCAGCAGCCGAACGGACAGGCAAGAGACCCAGTACTTC.

This clone was found once. The rearrangement joins TRBV6-6 to TRBJ1-6; TRBD1 is a possible D gene (5 bases). The length of the CDR3 is 13 residues. Germline assignment: CDR1 MNHNY and CDR2 SVGAGI (reference sequence). The V and J ends lost 8 bases and 14 bases respectively, with 19 bases between them. In DNA, the CDR3 is TGTGCCAGCGCGGACATGGGCGGTGTGTCCCTCCACTTT. Its protein is CASADMGGVSLHF.

The chain combines TRBV5-1 with TRBJ2-6, with 8 bases matching TRBD1. The junction had 6 bases not matched to a gene; V was cut back by 4 bases and J by 0 bases. The CDR3 consists of 17 residues. Per germline, CDR1 SGHRS and CDR2 YFSETQ. The DNA for the CDR3 is TGCGCCAGCAGCAGGGGACAGGTGGGCTCTGGGGCCAACGTCCTGACTTTC. Translation gives CASSRGQVGSGANVLTF.

The rearrangement uses TRBV2 and TRBJ2-5, with D perhaps being TRBD1 or TRBD2 (5 bases each). V dropped 4 bases and J dropped 4 bases, with 7 bases sitting between them. CDR1 and CDR2 (germline): SNHLY, FYNNEI. The CDR3 contains 12 residues. The CDR3 sequence is CASSGGRETQYF. The CDR3, as DNA: TGTGCCAGCAGTGGGGGGAGAGAGACCCAGTACTTC.

This chain joins TRBV19 and TRBJ2-5; perhaps TRBD1 as D (5 bases). The germline CDR1 and CDR2 sequences are LNHDA and SQIVND (reference sequence). This CDR3 region has 15 residues. Trimming cost V 3 bases and J 3 bases, with 14 bases left between them. The CDR3 nucleotides read TGTGCCAGTAGTATTGTCAGGGCTGGGGAAGAGACCCAGTACTTC. Translating it yields CASSIVRAGEETQYF.

The rearrangement joins TRBV7-9 to TRBJ1-2, with D uncertain. V lost 0 bases to trimming and J lost 8 bases, with 7 bases between them. The CDR3 covers 12 residues. The germline CDR1 and CDR2 sequences are SEHNR and FQNEAQ (reference sequence). The CDR3 sequence is CASSLANHGYTF. The CDR3 nucleotides read TGTGCCAGCAGCTTAGCCAATCACGGCTACACCTTC.

The genes are TRBV6-5 and TRBJ2-2; 7 bases align to TRBD2. From germline, CDR1 is MNHEY and CDR2 SVGAGI. The CDR3 has 16 residues. The trim removed 4 bases at V and 3 bases at J, leaving 8 bases unmatched. This CDR3 reads CASSSLGGKDTGELFF. CDR3 nucleotides: TGTGCCAGCAGTTCCCTGGGGGGGAAGGACACCGGGGAGCTGTTTTTT.

This chain joins TRBV4-1 and TRBJ1-2, with 7 nucleotides matching TRBD1. The CDR3 runs 16 residues. J was trimmed by 8 bases and V by 4 bases; bases with no gene match: 16. Germline values: CDR1 MGHRA, CDR2 YSYEKL. Here the CDR3 DNA reads TGCGCCAGCAGCCGGCGGGCTGTGACAGGGTTTCGGGGCTACACCTTC. It encodes CASSRRAVTGFRGYTF.

J is TRBJ2-7 and V is TRBV27, with D maybe TRBD2 (6 bases). Trimming pared 3 bases from V and 0 bases from J, leaving 12 bases between. This CDR3 region has 15 residues. CDR1 MNHEY and CDR2 SMNVEV come from the germline V gene (reference sequence). The CDR3 sequence: CASSLKGLFSYEQYF. The CDR3 bases are TGTGCCAGCAGTTTGAAGGGACTTTTCTCCTACGAGCAGTACTTC.

V is TRBV6-5 and J is TRBJ2-1; TRBD2 matches 11 bases. CDR3 size: 15 residues. Germline CDR1 and CDR2: MNHEY and SVGAGI. Trimming took 8 bases from V and 6 from J; bases not matched to a gene: 9. The CDR3 coding sequence is TGTGCCAGCGGGGGTAGCGGGAGGGGCCTCAATGAGCAGTTCTTC. Translating gives CASGGSGRGLNEQFF.

The chain uses TRBV18 and TRBJ2-3; a possible D gene is TRBD1 (6 bases). CDR3 size: 15 residues. Germline assignment: CDR1 KGHSH and CDR2 LQKENI. V was pared by 8 bases and J by 0 bases, with 15 bases between. CDR3 DNA sequence: TGTGCCAGCCCCCCCGCCAGGGGAAGCACAGATACGCAGTATTTT. Its translation: CASPPARGSTDTQYF.

The chain has TRBV27 and TRBJ1-2; possible D gene TRBD1, 6 bases. Germline CDR1 is MNHEY and CDR2 is SMNVEV (reference sequence). V was pared by 5 bases and J by 5 bases, with 15 bases between. CDR3 length: 14 amino acids. CDR3 sequence reads: CASSRLQGLYGYTF. The CDR3 coding sequence is TGTGCCAGCAGTCGCCTACAGGGCTTATATGGCTACACCTTC.

CDR3 DNA sequence: TGTGCCAGCAGTTTGGGGGCGCTCGGCAATCAGCCCCAGCATTTT. As protein: CASSLGALGNQPQHF. The rearrangement joins TRBV27 to TRBJ1-5; D might be TRBD1 (6 bases). Germline CDR1 reads MNHEY; CDR2 reads SMNVEV (reference sequence). V lost 3 bases and J 2 bases, leaving 11 bases between the germline ends. The CDR3 extends over 15 amino acids.

The V call is TRBV21-1, the J call TRBJ2-7; TRBD2, as called in the table, went unchecked against the DNA. TRBV21-1 has pseudogene status. This CDR3 has 13 residues. This chain's CDR3 is CASSKGSVEVYRV. CDR3 bases: TGTGCCAGCAGCAAAGGATCCGTCGAGGTGTACCGCGTC.

This chain joins TRBV25-1 and TRBJ2-7; D is perhaps TRBD1 (6 bases). There are 14 residues in the CDR3. Trimming pared 4 bases from V and 3 bases from J, leaving 13 bases between. Germline CDR1 is MGHDK and CDR2 is SYGVNS. The CDR3 bases are TGTGCCAGCAGTGTTTTCGGCAGGGGCTACGAGCAGTACTTC. Its protein is CASSVFGRGYEQYF.

V and J are TRBV19 and TRBJ1-5; D is unresolved. The length of the CDR3 is 16 residues. V was trimmed by 3 bases and J by 4 bases, leaving 16 bases between them. The germline gives CDR1 LNHDA, CDR2 SQIVND (reference sequence). CDR3 in DNA: TGTGCCAGTAGTATGGCCTCGGGAAGGTTTAATCAGCCCCAGCATTTT. Its protein is CASSMASGRFNQPQHF.

The rearrangement joins TRBV5-6 to TRBJ2-3; D uncertain. This CDR3 region has 18 residues. The V and J ends lost 1 base and 0 bases respectively, with 18 bases between them. In germline, CDR1 is SGHDT, CDR2 YYEEEE. CDR3 in DNA: TGTGCCAGCAGCTTGCTTCGGCAGTCGTCACCTAGCACAGATACGCAGTATTTT. As protein: CASSLLRQSSPSTDTQYF. Full variable domain (outside the CDR3, taken from reference TRBV5-6 and TRBJ2-3): DAGVTQSPTHLIKTRGQQVTLRCSPKSGHDTVSWYQQALGQGPQFIFQYYEEEERQRGNFPDRFSGHQFPNYSSELNVNALLLGDSALYLCASSLLRQSSPSTDTQYFGPGTRLTVL.

V and J are TRBV28 and TRBJ1-2, with a possible D match to TRBD1 (5 bases). V shed 8 bases and J shed 2 bases, with 12 bases lying between them. The CDR3 contains 13 residues. CDR1 is MDHEN, CDR2 SYDVKM, per germline. In DNA form, the CDR3 reads TGTGCCAGCTTAACGGACACCAACTATGGCTACACCTTC. Its protein product is CASLTDTNYGYTF.

J is TRBJ1-1 and V is TRBV7-9; D is uncertain. This CDR3 has 13 residues. Germline lookup yields CDR1 SEHNR and CDR2 FQNEAQ (reference sequence). V was trimmed by 5 bases and J by 3 bases, leaving 10 bases between them. CDR3 residues: CASSAGVDTEAFF. CDR3 nucleotides: TGTGCCAGCAGCGCCGGGGTGGACACTGAAGCTTTCTTT. The variable domain in full, completed from reference TRBV7-9 and TRBJ1-1, reads DTGVSQNPRHKITKRGQNVTFRCDPISEHNRLYWYRQTLGQGPEFLTYFQNEAQLEKSRLLSDRFSAERPKGSFSTLEIQRTEQGDSAMYLCASSAGVDTEAFFGQGTRLTVV.

The genes are TRBV7-3 and TRBJ2-5; D is ambiguous. Deletions cut 5 bases from V and 1 base from J, with 14 bases between. From germline, CDR1 is SGHTA and CDR2 FQGTGA. The length of the CDR3 is 15 residues. The CDR3 protein is CASSIPRSRQETQYF. CDR3 coding DNA: TGTGCCAGCAGCATCCCCAGGTCCCGCCAAGAGACCCAGTACTTC.

V is TRBV13 and J is TRBJ2-1; no definite D call. This CDR3 has 15 amino acids. With 4 bases removed from V and 0 bases from J, the gap between germline ends came to 10 bases. The germline gives CDR1 PRHDT, CDR2 FYEKMQ (reference sequence). CDR3 loop: CASSWLTSSYNEQFF. The CDR3 DNA sequence: TGTGCCAGCAGCTGGCTCACAAGCTCCTACAATGAGCAGTTCTTC.

J is TRBJ2-1 and V is TRBV19; 7 positions match TRBD1. CDR1 and CDR2 from the germline V gene are LNHDA and SQIVND (reference sequence). J was trimmed by 7 bases and V by 10 bases; bases with no gene match: 16. The CDR3 consists of 15 residues. CDR3 coding DNA: TGTGCCACAGAGTTCGGGACAGCACTTGGGAATGAGCAGTTCTTC. Translated, it gives CATEFGTALGNEQFF.

The V gene is TRBV11-1, the J gene TRBJ1-2; possibly TRBD1 for D (5 bases). Germline values: CDR1 SGHAT, CDR2 FQDESV (reference sequence). The CDR3 covers 16 residues. Trimming removed 5 bases from V and 4 bases from J, with 20 bases in between. The CDR3 is CASSTGSKAETYGYTF. As DNA, the CDR3 is TGTGCCAGCAGCACAGGAAGTAAGGCTGAGACCTATGGCTACACCTTC.

In its sample, this clone was seen a few times. V gene TRBV7-2 combines with J gene TRBJ2-3; TRBD2 is a possible D gene (6 bases). CDR1 and CDR2 (germline): SGHTA, FQGNSA. Trimming took off 1 base at V and 2 bases at J, with 13 bases between the two ends. The CDR3 sequence is 16 residues long. The CDR3 loop reads CASSLVPGVDTDTQYF. The DNA for the CDR3 is TGTGCCAGCAGCTTAGTGCCGGGGGTCGACACAGATACGCAGTATTTT.

The chain uses TRBV14 and TRBJ1-1; TRBD1 matches 8 bases. This CDR3 is 13 amino acids long. Germline V gene sequence: CDR1 SGHDN, CDR2 FVKESK. V was clipped by 3 bases and J by 4 bases; unmatched bases: 1. The CDR3 protein is CASSQTGATEAFF. The CDR3 DNA sequence: TGTGCCAGCAGCCAGACAGGGGCCACTGAAGCTTTCTTT.

This clone was seen a few times. The chain is built from TRBV7-9 and TRBJ2-3, with 15 positions matching TRBD2. Unmatched junction bases numbered 6, after V lost 5 bases and J lost 6 bases. Looked up from germline, CDR1 is SEHNR and CDR2 is FQNEAQ (reference sequence). There are 16 residues in the CDR3. CDR3 region: CASSPGLAGGLDTQYF. CDR3 in DNA: TGTGCCAGCAGCCCCGGACTAGCGGGGGGGCTGGATACGCAGTATTTT.

V is TRBV5-1 and J is TRBJ1-1; no clear D gene. CDR3 length equals 14 residues. V was trimmed by 2 bases and J by 3 bases, leaving 11 bases between them. Germline CDR1 reads SGHRS; CDR2 reads YFSETQ. CDR3 loop: CASSFSGWDTEAFF. CDR3 coding DNA: TGCGCCAGCAGCTTCTCAGGCTGGGACACTGAAGCTTTCTTT.